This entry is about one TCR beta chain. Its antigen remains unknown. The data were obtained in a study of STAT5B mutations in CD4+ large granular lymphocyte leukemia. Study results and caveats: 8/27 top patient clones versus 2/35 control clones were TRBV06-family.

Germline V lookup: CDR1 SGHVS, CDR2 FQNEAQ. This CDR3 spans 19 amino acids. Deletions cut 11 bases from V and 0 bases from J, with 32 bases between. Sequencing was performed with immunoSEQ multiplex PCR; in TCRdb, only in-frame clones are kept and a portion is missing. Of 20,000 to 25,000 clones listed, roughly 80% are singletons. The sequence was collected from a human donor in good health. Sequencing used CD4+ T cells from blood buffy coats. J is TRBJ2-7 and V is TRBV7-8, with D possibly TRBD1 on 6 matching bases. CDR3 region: CAFPSRGDKTNISSYEQYF. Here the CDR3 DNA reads TGTGCCTTCCCGAGTAGAGGGGACAAGACCAATATAAGCTCCTACGAGCAGTACTTC. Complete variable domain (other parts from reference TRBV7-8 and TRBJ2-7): GAGVSQSPRYKVAKRGQDVALRCDPISGHVSLFWYQQALGQGPEFLTYFQNEAQLDKSGLPSDRFFAERPEGSVSTLKIQRTQQEDSAVYLCAFPSRGDKTNISSYEQYFGPGTRLTVT.